This is a list of T cell receptor beta chains from one sample in a study of T cells in Graves' hyperthyroidism and ophthalmopathy. TCRdb reprocessed the multiplex PCR reads with MiXCR, giving one entry per CDR3 protein. This sample has roughly 380,000 distinct CDR3 sequences, with approximately 15% found just once. The sample taken for sequencing was blood. All receptors come from a woman in her fifties or sixties with Graves' hyperthyroidism. Both conserved end residues are part of each CDR3. D genes are given only for firm matches. The size field is filled for only some rows; it gives once, few, many or a size class.

>NA|TRBJ2-1|TRBV9|TRBD2|15
TGTGCCAGCAGCGGACCAGCGGGAGGGGACAATGAGCAGTCCTTC
CASSGPAGGDNEQSF
>many|TRBJ1-5|TRBV28|NA|12
TGTGCCACCTTCGAACCTGAGGGGGCCCAGCATTTT
CATFEPEGAQHF
>many|TRBJ1-2|TRBV28|NA|14
TGTGCCAGCAGTAGGGGGGTCCACCCGCGGGGCTACACCTTC
CASSRGVHPRGYTF
>many|TRBJ1-2|TRBV6-5|NA|16
TGTGCCAGCAGTTACTCGTATTCCGGGGGCAGTTATGGCTACACCTTC
CASSYSYSGGSYGYTF
>many|TRBJ1-2|TRBV3-1|NA|14
TGTGCCAGCAGCCAAGACGGGCAGCTCTATGGCTACACCTTC
CASSQDGQLYGYTF
>few|TRBJ1-4|TRBV5-1|TRBD1|14
TGCGCCAGCAGCCGGGACAGGGGCAGTGAAAAACTGTTTTTT
CASSRDRGSEKLFF
>many|TRBJ2-1|TRBV5-1|TRBD2|15
TGCGCCAGCAGCTTGGTCCCGGGAGGGCAGGATGAGCAGTTCTTC
CASSLVPGGQDEQFF
>NA|TRBJ2-3|TRBV24-1|TRBD1|15
TGTGCCACCAGTGACCCGGACAGGGTCGTGGATACGCAGTATTTT
CATSDPDRVVDTQYF
>many|TRBJ1-1|TRBV3-1|NA|13
TGTGCCAGCAGCTCCCGACGGAACACTGAAGCTTTCTTT
CASSSRRNTEAFF
>few|TRBJ2-7|TRBV7-2|TRBD1|15
TGTGCCAGCAGCTTAGGTGCGGCAGGGGGCGGCGAGCAGTACTTC
CASSLGAAGGGEQYF
>many|TRBJ2-3|TRBV20-1|NA|13
TGCAGTGCCCGTCCCGGGGGCACAGATACGCAGTATTTT
CSARPGGTDTQYF
>NA|TRBJ2-1|TRBV6-2/TRBV6-3|TRBD2|12
TGTGCCACCAGTTGGACTAGCAATGAGCAGTTCTTC
CATSWTSNEQFF
>many|TRBJ2-1|TRBV2|TRBD2|14
TGTGCCAGCAGTCGACTAGCGGGAGAGTATGAGCAGTTCTTC
CASSRLAGEYEQFF
>NA|TRBJ2-1|TRBV4-1|TRBD2|22
TGCGCCAGCAGCCTATACGCCGTTGTGGGACTAGCGGGAGGGTTCTCCTACAATGAGCAGTTCTTC
CASSLYAVVGLAGGFSYNEQFF
>many|TRBJ2-5|TRBV18|TRBD2|14
TGTGCCAGCTCGGCGGGAGGCAATGGGGAGACCCAGTACTTC
CASSAGGNGETQYF
>many|TRBJ1-5|TRBV7-2|TRBD1|15
TGTGCCAGCAGCTTAATTACAGGGGAGGTTCAGCCCCAGCATTTT
CASSLITGEVQPQHF
>few|TRBJ1-3|TRBV9|NA|13
TGTGCCAGCAGCGTAGACACTGGAAACACCATATATTTT
CASSVDTGNTIYF
>few|TRBJ1-3|TRBV12-5|TRBD1|17
TGTGCTAGTGGTCGGGACAGGGGCCTTATCTCTGGAAACACCATATATTTT
CASGRDRGLISGNTIYF
>few|TRBJ1-1|TRBV5-1|NA|12
TGCGCCAGCAGCAAGGGGGACACTGAAGCTTTCTTT
CASSKGDTEAFF
>NA|TRBJ2-5|TRBV30|TRBD2|15
TGTGCCTGGAGACAGGCGGGAGGGAATCGGGAGACCCAGTACTTC
CAWRQAGGNRETQYF
>NA|TRBJ2-2|TRBV4-1|NA|17
TGCGCCAGCAGCCAAGAACGGGGGGCACTTCACACCGGGGAGCTGTTTTTT
CASSQERGALHTGELFF
>many|TRBJ1-5|TRBV7-8|TRBD1|15
TGTGCCAGCAGCTTACAGGGGGCGGTTGGTCAGCCCCAGCATTTT
CASSLQGAVGQPQHF
>NA|TRBJ1-1|TRBV29-1|NA|10
TGCAGCGTTCGGCAGGATGAAGCTTTCTTT
CSVRQDEAFF
>many|TRBJ2-3|TRBV5-5|NA|14
TGTGCCAGCAGCCATTCACCCCGGGTAGATACGCAGTATTTT
CASSHSPRVDTQYF
>many|TRBJ1-2|TRBV30|NA|15
TGTGCCTGGACCACCTACTGGAGGGGTGGGTCTGGCTACACCTTC
CAWTTYWRGGSGYTF
>many|TRBJ2-7|TRBV28|TRBD2|15
TGTGCCAGCAGTTCCCGGGGCGGGAGAGGACCCGAGCAGTACTTC
CASSSRGGRGPEQYF
>many|TRBJ1-4|TRBV30|TRBD1|14
TGTGCCTGGAGTACGGGACAGATTAATGAAAAACTGTTTTTT
CAWSTGQINEKLFF
>many|TRBJ2-3|TRBV20-1|NA|14
TGCAGTGCTCGGGGGAGGGGGGCGCGGAATACGCAGTATTTT
CSARGRGARNTQYF
>few|TRBJ2-2|TRBV19|TRBD2|14
TGTGCCACAAGATGGCGGGAGGGCCCCGGGGAGCTGTTTTTT
CATRWREGPGELFF
>NA|TRBJ2-7|TRBV6-1|NA|13
TGTGCCAGCAGTGAAGCTCGGCCCGACGGGCAGTACTTC
CASSEARPDGQYF
>many|TRBJ2-5|TRBV2|TRBD2|16
TGTGCCAGCAGTGAAGGGACTAGCGGGAGTGGAAAGACCCAGTACTTC
CASSEGTSGSGKTQYF
>NA|TRBJ2-1|TRBV18|TRBD1|15
TGTGCCAGCTCACTCGGACAGGGGGAAGGCGGTGAGCAGTTCTTC
CASSLGQGEGGEQFF
>many|TRBJ2-2|TRBV12-3/TRBV12-4|NA|16
TGTGCCAGCAGATTTCCCTCGGGACCAAACACCGGGGAGCTGTTTTTT
CASRFPSGPNTGELFF
>few|TRBJ1-4|TRBV5-1|TRBD1|14
TGCGCCAGCAGACCGACAGGGAGCGATGAAAAACTGTTTTTT
CASRPTGSDEKLFF
>NA|TRBJ2-7|TRBV18|NA|15
TGTGCCAGCTCACCACCCCAGACAGCTCCTAACGAGCAGTACTTC
CASSPPQTAPNEQYF
>many|TRBJ1-4|TRBV12-3/TRBV12-4|NA|14
TGTGCCAGCAGTTACACCGGGACCGCTGAAAAACTGTTTTTT
CASSYTGTAEKLFF
>many|TRBJ1-1|TRBV12-5|NA|13
TGTGCTAGTGGTTTGCGGGGAGGGACTGAAGCTTTCTTT
CASGLRGGTEAFF
>few|TRBJ1-1|TRBV7-2|NA|13
TGTGCCAGCAGCTTCAGCTCGAACACTGAAGCTTTCTTT
CASSFSSNTEAFF
>many|TRBJ2-7|TRBV7-2|NA|13
TGTGCCAGCAGCCCCATGACTAGAAACGAGCAGTACTTC
CASSPMTRNEQYF
>many|TRBJ1-5|TRBV10-3|NA|15
TGTGCCATCAGTGACGGCACCTATAGCAATCAGCCCCAGCATTTT
CAISDGTYSNQPQHF
>NA|TRBJ2-7|TRBV6-1|TRBD2|12
TGTGCCAGCAGGAAAGCGGGAGACGTGCAGTACTTC
CASRKAGDVQYF
>many|TRBJ1-2|TRBV24-1|NA|17
TGTGCCACCAGTGACCCCCTCCCGCCCGATTCTCTTTATGGCTACACCTTC
CATSDPLPPDSLYGYTF